This T cell receptor (beta chain) was documented in a study of blood T cells in healthy people across ages. Alongside a J-beta primer mix, a sample-barcoded 5' primer served in a second PCR lasting about 7 to 12 cycles. A single record per CDR3 protein comes from TCRdb applying MiXCR to the 5' RACE reads. This table holds some 800,000 distinct CDR3 sequences, around two fifths found once. Every donor contributed roughly 11 milliliters of peripheral blood by blood draw. Germline CDR1 WSHSY, CDR2 SAAADI. CDR3 length: 14 amino acids. Trimming removed 6 bases at V and 4 bases at J, with 12 bases between. The receptor's source is a man in his fifties or sixties in good health. The sequencing input was blood. The J gene is TRBJ2-2, the V gene TRBV10-2; D ambiguous. DNA of the CDR3: TGCGCCAGCAGGCCGAGTGGCAGCACCGGGGAGCTGTTTTTT. Protein product: CASRPSGSTGELFF.